The 25 T cell receptor beta chains below come from one sample, sequenced in a study of PD-L1 blockade in urothelial cancer (dated by TCRdb to between 2016 and 2019). The protocol used for the library was the immunoSEQ multiplex PCR assay. TCRdb limited this immuneACCESS table to in-frame rearrangements with V and J called. A share of clones is missing; checked studies link under half to unresolved V genes, and the rest is unexplained. This sample lists 55,000 to 75,000 clones; approximately 75% were detected once. The ten largest clonotypes hold around 1.6% of the sample. The sample's time point label, in plain terms: pretreatment peripheral blood. The material sequenced was PBMCs, taken around atezolizumab (anti-PD-L1) treatment. The receptors come from a man between 65 and 85 years old with urothelial cancer.

This clone has a handful of counts. V gene TRBV6-1 combines with J gene TRBJ2-2, with TRBD1 as a possible D gene (5 bases). The V end lost 6 bases, the J end lost 6 bases, and 5 bases lay between the germline ends. The CDR3 runs 11 residues. CDR1 is MNHNS, CDR2 SASEGT, per germline. DNA for the CDR3: TGTGCCAGCAGACAGGCCGGGGAGCTGTTTTTT. Its protein is CASRQAGELFF.

The V and J genes are TRBV27 and TRBJ2-7, with D possibly TRBD2 on 5 matching bases. Germline CDR1 is MNHEY and CDR2 is SMNVEV (reference sequence). Deletions cut 2 bases from V and 2 bases from J, with 10 bases between. The CDR3 has 14 amino acids. The CDR3 nucleotides read TGTGCCAGCAGTTTAGGTAGCGTAGCCTACGAGCAGTACTTC. The encoded protein is CASSLGSVAYEQYF.

The chain employs TRBV10-1 and TRBJ2-7; 10 bases are shared with TRBD1. Germline loops: CDR1 WNHNN, CDR2 SYGVQD (reference sequence). The CDR3 contains 15 residues. The ends lost 6 bases at V and 6 bases at J; junction bases unmatched: 11. This chain's CDR3 is CASRSGTGETSEQYF. CDR3 nucleotide sequence: TGCGCCAGCAGGTCCGGGACAGGGGAGACATCCGAGCAGTACTTC.

The chain couples TRBV19 to TRBJ1-5; D is possibly TRBD1 (5 bases). Germline CDR1 is LNHDA and CDR2 is SQIVND (reference sequence). The CDR3 sequence is 16 residues long. The V end was cut by 5 bases, the J end by 8 bases, with 22 bases between. The CDR3 DNA reads TGTGCCAGTAGTCGCTCCTCCCGGGGGGTGATAGAGCCCCAGCATTTT. Residues: CASSRSSRGVIEPQHF.

V usage is TRBV9 and J usage is TRBJ2-2, with D uncertain. Germline loops: CDR1 SGDLS, CDR2 YYNGEE. The CDR3 spans 14 residues. Trimming pared 0 bases from V and 4 bases from J, leaving 7 bases between. Here the CDR3 reads CASSVGQATGELFF. CDR3 nucleotides: TGTGCCAGCAGCGTAGGTCAGGCCACCGGGGAGCTGTTTTTT.

CDR3 DNA sequence: TGTGCCAGCAGCATGGGACAGGGAAAGATGAACACTGAAGCTTTCTTT. It codes for CASSMGQGKMNTEAFF. The chain carries TRBV7-9 and TRBJ1-1; 9 nucleotides agree with TRBD1. The CDR3 has 16 residues. Germline V gene lookup returns CDR1 SEHNR and CDR2 FQNEAQ (reference sequence). V was pared by 5 bases and J by 0 bases, with 7 bases of the junction left unmatched.

This clone appeared a single time. The V call is TRBV5-1, the J call TRBJ1-1; weak D call: TRBD1 (6 bases). Germline V gene lookup returns CDR1 SGHRS and CDR2 YFSETQ. The CDR3 covers 15 residues. Trimming pared 5 bases from V and 4 bases from J, leaving 18 bases between. This chain's CDR3 is CASSWTVSRATEAFF. The CDR3 DNA reads TGCGCCAGCAGTTGGACAGTAAGTCGGGCCACTGAAGCTTTCTTT.

J is TRBJ2-5 and V is TRBV19, with D tentatively TRBD2 (7 bases). CDR3 length equals 15 residues. V lost 1 base to trimming and J lost 5 bases, with 14 bases between them. Germline V gene data show CDR1 as LNHDA and CDR2 as SQIVND (reference sequence). Written as DNA, the CDR3 is TGTGCCAGTAGTATAGGTATTGGGGGGGGCGAGACCCAGTACTTC. It encodes CASSIGIGGGETQYF.

The genes are TRBV18 and TRBJ2-1; 12 bases match TRBD2. CDR1 KGHSH and CDR2 LQKENI come from the germline V gene. This CDR3 spans 16 amino acids. V dropped 0 bases and J dropped 15; count of bases not matched to a gene: 12. In nucleotides, the CDR3 is TGTGCCAGCTCACCACCAGGACTAGCGGGGAAGGGGGGTCTGTTCTTC. Its protein is CASSPPGLAGKGGLFF.

This chain joins TRBV7-3 and TRBJ2-5; 7 bases are a match to TRBD1. Trimming at V came to 5 bases and at J to 4 bases, leaving 10 bases not matched to a gene. The CDR3 runs to 15 residues. From germline, CDR1 is SGHTA and CDR2 FQGTGA. The CDR3 nucleotides are TGTGCCAGCAGCGCGGACAGGAACGGTTTAGAGACCCAGTACTTC. Its protein product is CASSADRNGLETQYF. Based on the CDR3 plus reference TRBV7-3 and TRBJ2-5, the full variable domain is GAGVSQTPSNKVTEKGKYVELRCDPISGHTALYWYRQSLGQGPEFLIYFQGTGAADDSGLPNDRFFAVRPEGSVSTLKIQRTERGDSAVYLCASSADRNGLETQYFGPGTRLLVL.

J is TRBJ1-1 and V is TRBV5-1; 10 positions agree with TRBD1. The germline V gene encodes CDR1 SGHRS and CDR2 YFSETQ. The trim removed 3 bases at V and 8 bases at J, leaving 7 bases unmatched. The CDR3 length is 14 residues. The DNA of the CDR3 is TGCGCCAGCAGCTCTACAGGGACAGGGGCAGAAGCTTTCTTT. Translating it yields CASSSTGTGAEAFF. The full variable domain, completed using reference TRBV5-1 and TRBJ1-1, is KAGVTQTPRYLIKTRGQQVTLSCSPISGHRSVSWYQQTPGQGLQFLFEYFSETQRNKGNFPGRFSGRQFSNSRSEMNVSTLELGDSALYLCASSSTGTGAEAFFGQGTRLTVV.

V is TRBV27 and J is TRBJ2-1; 9 positions agree with TRBD1. CDR3 length: 13 amino acids. Germline CDR1 and CDR2: MNHEY and SMNVEV (reference sequence). The V segment lost 8 bases and the J segment 8 bases; nucleotides outside the gene matches: 7. The CDR3 sequence is CASGTGWFDEQFF. Here the CDR3 DNA reads TGTGCCAGCGGGACAGGGTGGTTTGATGAGCAGTTCTTC.

This clone has only one observation. The chain carries TRBV29-1 and TRBJ2-7; D perhaps matches TRBD1 (5 bases). This CDR3 is 14 amino acids long. V shed 5 bases and J shed 2 bases, with 16 bases lying between them. Per germline, CDR1 SQVTM and CDR2 ANQGSEA. This CDR3 is CSVHPGSGTYEQYF. CDR3 bases: TGCAGCGTTCACCCAGGGTCTGGAACCTACGAGCAGTACTTC.

This rearrangement joins TRBV7-2 to TRBJ2-3, with D hard to call. The germline V and J ends were trimmed by 2 bases and 3 bases, with 12 bases remaining between them. Germline CDR1 is SGHTA and CDR2 is FQGNSA. CDR3 length equals 15 residues. The CDR3 loop reads CASSLQHTETDTQYF. The CDR3 DNA reads TGTGCCAGCAGCTTACAGCACACAGAGACAGATACGCAGTATTTT. The variable domain in full, completed from reference TRBV7-2 and TRBJ2-3, reads GAGVSQSPSNKVTEKGKDVELRCDPISGHTALYWYRQSLGQGLEFLIYFQGNSAPDKSGLPSDRFSAERTGGSVSTLTIQRTQQEDSAVYLCASSLQHTETDTQYFGPGTRLTVL.

The chain is built from TRBV5-1 and TRBJ2-7, with D tentatively TRBD2 (5 bases). There are 14 residues in the CDR3. Looked up from germline, CDR1 is SGHRS and CDR2 is YFSETQ. V was pared by 0 bases and J by 2 bases, with 9 bases between. The CDR3 coding sequence is TGCGCCAGCAGCTTGGCCGGACTTACCTACGAGCAGTACTTC. Translation gives CASSLAGLTYEQYF.

Here the CDR3 reads CSVLTGNSGYTF. DNA of the CDR3: TGCAGCGTTTTAACAGGGAACAGTGGCTACACCTTC. The rearrangement joins TRBV29-1 to TRBJ1-2; a weak D match, TRBD1 (6 bases). This CDR3 comprises 12 residues. The V and J ends lost 5 bases and 7 bases respectively, with 14 bases between them. From germline, CDR1 is SQVTM and CDR2 ANQGSEA.

V and J are TRBV9 and TRBJ2-7; TRBD1 agrees at 7 bases. This CDR3 has 14 residues. Per the germline V gene, CDR1 is SGDLS and CDR2 is YYNGEE. The ends lost 2 bases at V and 0 bases at J; junction bases unmatched: 2. The CDR3 DNA follows: TGTGCCAGCAGCGTCCGGGACAGCTCCTACGAGCAGTACTTC. It encodes CASSVRDSSYEQYF.

This chain links TRBV5-6 with TRBJ2-5; 7 positions match TRBD2. This CDR3 spans 12 amino acids. Germline V gene sequence: CDR1 SGHDT, CDR2 YYEEEE. V dropped 5 bases and J dropped 5; count of bases not matched to a gene: 3. CDR3 sequence: CASRGGAETQYF. The CDR3 coding sequence is TGTGCCAGCAGGGGAGGGGCGGAGACCCAGTACTTC.

The rearrangement joins TRBV6-1 to TRBJ2-1; TRBD1 matches at 11 bases. The CDR3 runs 15 residues. Germline trimming cut 7 bases from V and 4 bases from J; bases unmatched to any gene: 6. The germline CDR1 and CDR2 sequences are MNHNS and SASEGT. In DNA, the CDR3 is TGTGCCAGCATTGCCGGGACAGGGGGTTACAATGAGCAGTTCTTC. This gives the protein CASIAGTGGYNEQFF.

V is TRBV5-8 and J is TRBJ1-1, with a weak D call TRBD1 (6 bases). CDR1 is SGHTS and CDR2 is YDEGEE in the germline V gene. V lost 5 bases and J lost 2, with 22 bases in between. The CDR3 runs to 17 residues. Here the CDR3 reads CASRFTQGRMSNTEAFF. The CDR3, as DNA: TGTGCCAGCAGGTTCACTCAGGGGCGGATGTCAAACACTGAAGCTTTCTTT. The full variable domain, rest sourced from reference TRBV5-8 and TRBJ1-1, is EAGVTQSPTHLIKTRGQQATLRCSPISGHTSVYWYQQALGLGLQFLLWYDEGEERNRGNFPPRFSGRQFPNYSSELNVNALELEDSALYLCASRFTQGRMSNTEAFFGQGTRLTVV.

This clone is a singleton in its sample. The rearrangement links TRBV27 to TRBJ2-2, with D perhaps matching TRBD2 (5 bases). Germline V CDR1 and CDR2: MNHEY, SMNVEV (reference sequence). The CDR3 length is 14 residues. V shed 3 bases and J shed 4 bases, with 9 bases lying between them. The CDR3 region is CASSLKRSTGELFF. The CDR3 nucleotides read TGTGCCAGCAGTTTGAAGCGGTCCACCGGGGAGCTGTTTTTT.

This rearrangement joins TRBV6-1 to TRBJ1-5, with D possibly matching TRBD1 (5 bases). CDR1 and CDR2 (germline): MNHNS, SASEGT. With 8 bases removed from V and 1 base from J, the gap between germline ends came to 9 bases. The CDR3 totals 13 residues. The CDR3 DNA is TGTGCCAGCTCCGACAGAAGCAATCAGCCCCAGCATTTT. It specifies CASSDRSNQPQHF.

The chain uses TRBV5-4 and TRBJ2-7, with a tentative D call TRBD2 (6 bases). Trimming removed 1 base at V and 5 bases at J, with 16 bases between. The CDR3 runs to 15 residues. Germline CDR1 reads SGHNT; CDR2 reads YYREEE (reference sequence). This CDR3 is CASSLRGTRTHEQYF. As DNA, the CDR3 is TGTGCCAGCAGCTTGCGCGGGACTCGGACCCACGAGCAGTACTTC.

This clone is a singleton in its sample. The rearrangement links TRBV6-1 to TRBJ1-2, with D uncertain. Germline CDR1 is MNHNS and CDR2 is SASEGT. The length of the CDR3 is 13 residues. Between the trimmed V and J ends, which lost 2 bases and 4 bases, there was a span of 8 bases. The CDR3 here is CASSEIGLYGYTF. CDR3 bases: TGTGCCAGCAGTGAAATAGGACTCTATGGCTACACCTTC.

The chain joins TRBV5-8 to TRBJ2-1; D is undetermined. V was clipped by 6 bases and J by 8 bases, with 18 bases between them. From germline, CDR1 is SGHTS and CDR2 YDEGEE. This CDR3 is built from 14 residues. CDR3 sequence: CASKEYPLRDEQFF. CDR3 sequence (DNA): TGTGCCAGCAAAGAATATCCCCTTAGAGATGAGCAGTTCTTC. The complete variable domain, with remaining parts taken from reference TRBV5-8 and TRBJ2-1, reads EAGVTQSPTHLIKTRGQQATLRCSPISGHTSVYWYQQALGLGLQFLLWYDEGEERNRGNFPPRFSGRQFPNYSSELNVNALELEDSALYLCASKEYPLRDEQFFGPGTRLTVL.